Presented here are 21 T cell receptor beta chains from one specimen sequenced in a study of blood T cell repertoires in COVID-19. Data came from immunoSEQ multiplex PCR; TCRdb stores just in-frame clones and leaves some out. In the table there are 300,000 to 450,000 clones, approximately 89% of which are singletons. Source material: PBMCs or T cells enriched from blood (not recorded which). The source of these receptors is a man in his forties or fifties in a cohort exposed to, infected with or recovered from COVID-19 (not recorded which).

The rearrangement joins TRBV19 to TRBJ2-2; 11 bases are shared with TRBD2. The CDR3 is made up of 21 amino acids. The germline gives CDR1 LNHDA, CDR2 SQIVND (reference sequence). Unmatched junction bases numbered 25, after V lost 6 bases and J lost 7 bases. For the CDR3, the DNA is TGTGCCAGTAGAAGTTACGCCCAAGGAGGACTAGCGGGTATCGAAAACGGGGAGCTGTTTTTT. Its protein is CASRSYAQGGLAGIENGELFF.

V gene TRBV7-9 combines with J gene TRBJ1-4; D is uncertain. V dropped 1 base and J dropped 2 bases, with 11 bases sitting between them. The CDR3 spans 16 residues. Germline-derived CDR1 and CDR2 are SEHNR and FQNEAQ (reference sequence). As DNA, the CDR3 is TGTGCCAGCAGCTTAGTGGGGAGCCTGACTAATGAAAAACTGTTTTTT. It specifies CASSLVGSLTNEKLFF.

This chain joins TRBV6-5 and TRBJ1-5; 7 bases line up with TRBD1. The CDR3 runs 15 residues. V was pared by 6 bases and J by 3 bases, with 8 bases of the junction left unmatched. Germline CDR1 is MNHEY and CDR2 is SVGAGI. In nucleotides, the CDR3 is TGTGCCAGCAGCAAAACCGGACAGGACAATCAGCCCCAGCATTTT. It is translated as CASSKTGQDNQPQHF.

This clone was found a few times. The chain recombines TRBV28 with TRBJ1-5; a weak D match, TRBD1 (6 bases). V lost 6 bases and J lost 6, with 9 bases in between. The CDR3 is 12 amino acids. CDR1 and CDR2 (germline): MDHEN, SYDVKM. The CDR3 loop reads CASRYRVQPQHF. The CDR3, as DNA: TGTGCCAGCAGGTACAGGGTTCAGCCCCAGCATTTT.

This chain links TRBV6-5 with TRBJ1-5, with TRBD1 matching 9 bases. The J segment lost 4 bases and the V segment lost 4 bases, leaving 5 bases of the junction unmatched. CDR1 MNHEY and CDR2 SVGAGI come from the germline V gene. The CDR3 has 15 residues. The CDR3 loop is CASSSRGTGNQPQHF. The CDR3 DNA reads as TGTGCCAGCAGTTCCCGCGGGACAGGGAATCAGCCCCAGCATTTT.

Comment on this clone: Other nucleotide sequences from this sample produce the same CDR3. The gene calls are TRBV10-3 and TRBJ2-2; 12 positions agree with TRBD2. In germline, CDR1 is ENHRY, CDR2 SYGVKD. The junction had 0 bases not matched to a gene; V was cut back by 6 bases and J by 1 base. This CDR3 spans 15 amino acids. CDR3 nucleotides: TGTGCCATCAGGACTAGCGGGGGGAACACCGGGGAGCTGTTTTTT. Its protein is CAIRTSGGNTGELFF.

This chain joins TRBV5-5 and TRBJ1-2; D gene unclear. The length of the CDR3 is 16 residues. Trimming removed 4 bases from V and 6 bases from J, with 22 bases in between. Germline CDR1 and CDR2: SGHKS and YYEKEE (reference sequence). CDR3 nucleotides: TGTGCCAGCAGCAGGGCTGTGGAGGAGCCCCTCGATGGCTACACCTTC. Translated: CASSRAVEEPLDGYTF.

The chain couples TRBV9 to TRBJ2-1; TRBD2 matches at 10 bases. The V gene end was trimmed by 1 base and the J gene end by 4 bases; junction bases not matched to a gene: 11. CDR3 length equals 18 residues. Germline loops: CDR1 SGDLS, CDR2 YYNGEE. The CDR3 DNA reads TGTGCCAGCAGCGTAAGATCGGCTAGCGGGAGTCTTTACAATGAGCAGTTCTTC. This codes for CASSVRSASGSLYNEQFF.

The chain joins TRBV9 to TRBJ1-6, with no clear D. CDR1 is SGDLS, CDR2 YYNGEE, per germline. Trimming took 4 bases from V and 7 from J, leaving 9 bases between them. CDR3 length: 13 residues. The CDR3 sequence: CASSTRSNSPLHF. The DNA for the CDR3 is TGTGCCAGCAGCACCCGGTCGAATTCACCCCTCCACTTT.

The J gene is TRBJ2-1, the V gene TRBV11-1, with 8 positions matching TRBD2. The V gene end was trimmed by 1 base and the J gene end by 8 bases; junction bases not matched to a gene: 7. This CDR3 is built from 15 residues. In germline, CDR1 is SGHAT, CDR2 FQDESV (reference sequence). The DNA for the CDR3 is TGTGCCAGCAGCTTAGAGACTAGCGTTCCCCATGAGCAGTTCTTC. Its protein product is CASSLETSVPHEQFF.

This chain uses TRBV15 with TRBJ2-2; perhaps TRBD1 as D (5 bases). This CDR3 has 16 residues. From germline, CDR1 is LNHNV and CDR2 YYDKDF (reference sequence). Trimming removed 1 base from V and 6 bases from J, with 15 bases in between. The DNA for the CDR3 is TGTGCCACCAGCAGAGGGGGCGGTTTCCTGGCCGGGGAGCTGTTTTTT. Its protein is CATSRGGGFLAGELFF.

This clone occurred once. J is TRBJ1-4 and V is TRBV6-5; no definite D call. Per germline, CDR1 MNHEY and CDR2 SVGAGI. V was cut by 7 bases and J by 2 bases, with 8 bases left in between. There are 13 residues in the CDR3. CDR3 bases: TGTGCCAGCACCCGAGGTACTAATGAAAAACTGTTTTTT. Translation: CASTRGTNEKLFF.

This clone was found once. The V call is TRBV7-9, the J call TRBJ2-7; tentative D call: TRBD1 (5 bases). The CDR3 runs 15 residues. Trimming pared 2 bases from V and 1 base from J, leaving 12 bases between. Germline V gene data show CDR1 as SEHNR and CDR2 as FQNEAQ (reference sequence). The CDR3 loop is CASSLRDSSSYEQYF. CDR3 nucleotide sequence: TGTGCCAGCAGCTTAAGAGACAGCTCTTCCTACGAGCAGTACTTC.

The chain employs TRBV3-1 (or the pseudogene TRBV3-2) and TRBJ1-3; D is ambiguous. The ends were cut back, 4 bases at V and 2 bases at J, with 3 bases in the middle. Germline-derived CDR1 and CDR2 are LGHDT and YNNKEL (reference sequence). This CDR3 is built from 12 residues. CDR3 in amino acids: CASSPTGNTIYF. In nucleotides, the CDR3 is TGTGCCAGCAGCCCCACTGGAAACACCATATATTTT.

The V and J genes are TRBV19 and TRBJ1-4, with D hard to call. The germline V gene has CDR1 LNHDA and CDR2 SQIVND (reference sequence). V lost 5 bases, J lost 6 bases, and 10 bases lay in between. The CDR3 runs to 13 residues. CDR3 DNA: TGTGCCAGTAGTCGCCCCAGTGATGAAAAACTGTTTTTT. It specifies CASSRPSDEKLFF.

CDR3 bases: TGTGCCAGCAACCCGGGTGGGAACTATGGCTACACCTTC. Translated, it gives CASNPGGNYGYTF. V is TRBV7-9 and J is TRBJ1-2; D unclear. V lost 7 bases to trimming and J lost 2 bases, with 11 bases between them. From germline, CDR1 is SEHNR and CDR2 FQNEAQ (reference sequence). The CDR3 totals 13 residues.

V usage is TRBV6-5 and J usage is TRBJ1-2, with D possibly being TRBD1 (5 bases). Germline V gene sequence: CDR1 MNHEY, CDR2 SVGAGI. Trimming removed 5 bases from V and 7 bases from J, with 17 bases in between. The CDR3 covers 14 residues. CDR3 DNA sequence: TGTGCCAGCAGTCAAAAACGGGGGGTCGGTGGCTACACCTTC. It encodes CASSQKRGVGGYTF.

V usage is TRBV30 and J usage is TRBJ1-1; weak D call: TRBD1 (5 bases). The CDR3 runs 12 residues. V was shortened by 5 bases and J by 6 bases, with 13 bases between the two germline ends. Germline V lookup: CDR1 GTSNPN, CDR2 SVGIG (reference sequence). Written as DNA, the CDR3 is TGTGCCTGGGCAGGGTTGGCCTCTGAAGCTTTCTTT. Its protein is CAWAGLASEAFF. The variable domain in full, with the rest retrieved from reference TRBV30 and TRBJ1-1, is SQTIHQWPATLVQPVGSPLSLECTVEGTSNPNLYWYRQAAGRGLQLLFYSVGIGQISSEVPQNLSASRPQDRQFILSSKKLLLSDSGFYLCAWAGLASEAFFGQGTRLTVV.

The chain recombines TRBV29-1 with TRBJ1-1; maybe TRBD1 (5 bases). Germline values: CDR1 SQVTM, CDR2 ANQGSEA. Trimming shortened V by 4 bases and J by 0 bases, and 9 bases separated the two germline ends. The CDR3 loop spans 13 amino acids. The CDR3 loop reads CSVGQLMNTEAFF. CDR3 DNA sequence: TGCAGCGTTGGACAGCTTATGAACACTGAAGCTTTCTTT.

The chain uses TRBV5-1 and TRBJ1-4; unclear D gene. This CDR3 region has 12 residues. Germline CDR1 is SGHRS and CDR2 is YFSETQ. V shed 1 base and J shed 5 bases, with 3 bases lying between them. CDR3 region: CASSLPNEKLFF. CDR3 nucleotides: TGCGCCAGCAGCTTGCCAAATGAAAAACTGTTTTTT.

The rearrangement links TRBV19 to TRBJ2-7, with TRBD1 matching 7 bases. Per germline, CDR1 LNHDA and CDR2 SQIVND (reference sequence). After removal of 8 bases from V and 2 bases from J, the junction contained 3 bases not matched to a gene. There are 12 residues in the CDR3. The CDR3 is CASGDSTYEQYF. The CDR3 DNA reads TGTGCCAGTGGGGACAGCACCTACGAGCAGTACTTC.